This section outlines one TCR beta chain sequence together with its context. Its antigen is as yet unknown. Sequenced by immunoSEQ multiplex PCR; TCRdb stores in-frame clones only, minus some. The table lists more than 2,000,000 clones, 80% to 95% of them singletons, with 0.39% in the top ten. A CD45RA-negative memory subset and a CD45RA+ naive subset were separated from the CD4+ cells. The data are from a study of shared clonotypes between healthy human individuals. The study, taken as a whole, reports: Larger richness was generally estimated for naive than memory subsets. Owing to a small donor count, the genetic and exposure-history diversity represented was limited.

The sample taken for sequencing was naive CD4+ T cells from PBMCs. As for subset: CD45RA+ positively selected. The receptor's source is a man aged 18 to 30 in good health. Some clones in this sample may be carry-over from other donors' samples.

CDR3 loop: CASSQDLVGDAFF. The CDR3 nucleotides are TGCGCCAGCAGCCAAGATTTGGTAGGGGATGCTTTCTTT. The genes are TRBV4-3 and TRBJ1-1, with TRBD1 as a possible D gene (5 bases). Germline CDR1 and CDR2: LGHNA and YSLEER. Trimming pared 0 bases from V and 11 bases from J, leaving 13 bases between. The CDR3 loop spans 13 amino acids.